The 10 T cell receptor beta chains reported below all come from one sample, sequenced in a study of shared clonotypes between healthy human individuals. Sequenced by immunoSEQ multiplex PCR; TCRdb stores in-frame clones only, minus some. The table includes a few million clones, approximately 92% detected once. The sequencing input was naive CD4+ T cells sorted from blood. Subset in this sample: CD45RA+ positively selected. These receptor sequences come from a man aged 18 to 29 in good health.

The rearrangement uses TRBV28 and TRBJ1-5; D ambiguous. Trimming cost V 1 base and J 2 bases, with 6 bases left between them. Germline lookup yields CDR1 MDHEN and CDR2 SYDVKM. This CDR3 is built from 14 residues. The CDR3 bases are TGTGCCAGCAGTTTATCCCCAGGCAATCAGCCCCAGCATTTT. This codes for CASSLSPGNQPQHF.

The chain carries TRBV10-3 and TRBJ1-3, with TRBD1 matching 9 bases. Trimming removed 5 bases from V and 0 bases from J; junction bases left unmatched: 8. Germline lookup yields CDR1 ENHRY and CDR2 SYGVKD. The CDR3 runs to 17 residues. The DNA for the CDR3 is TGTGCCATCAGTCCCGGGACAGGGACCGTCTCTGGAAACACCATATATTTT. It encodes CAISPGTGTVSGNTIYF.

The V call is TRBV5-1, the J call TRBJ2-3; 8 bases are shared with TRBD1. The CDR3 consists of 15 residues. Per the germline V gene, CDR1 is SGHRS and CDR2 is YFSETQ. V lost 0 bases to trimming and J lost 3 bases; unmatched junction nucleotides: 3. This chain's CDR3 is CASSLADRETDTQYF. CDR3 nucleotides: TGCGCCAGCAGCTTGGCGGACAGGGAAACAGATACGCAGTATTTT.

The chain employs TRBV9 and TRBJ2-2; D ambiguous. Germline CDR1 SGDLS, CDR2 YYNGEE. The germline V and J ends were trimmed by 4 bases and 1 base, with 11 bases remaining between them. This CDR3 spans 15 amino acids. The CDR3 nucleotides are TGTGCCAGCAGCCGCTACCTAGAGAACACCGGGGAGCTGTTTTTT. It yields the protein CASSRYLENTGELFF.

This clone is a singleton in its sample. The V and J genes are TRBV7-2 and TRBJ2-5; D perhaps matches TRBD1 (6 bases). The J call is uncertain, as TRBJ2-7 better fits the DNA end. This CDR3 comprises 14 residues. CDR1 is SGHTA and CDR2 is FQGNSA in the germline V gene. This CDR3 reads CASSLDRYSYEQYF. The DNA for the CDR3 is TGTGCCAGCAGCCTCGACAGGTACTCCTACGAGCAGTACTTC.

Comment on this clone: This CDR3 is also generated by other DNA sequences in the sample. The chain is built from TRBV11-2 and TRBJ2-5, with D unresolved. Between the trimmed V and J ends, which lost 3 bases and 4 bases, there was a span of 6 bases. Per germline, CDR1 SGHAT and CDR2 FQNNGV. The CDR3 length is 12 residues. The CDR3 loop reads CASSFSGETQYF. CDR3 bases: TGTGCCAGCAGCTTTTCTGGAGAGACCCAGTACTTC.

With regard to this clone: Different DNA sequences within this sample yield the same CDR3. This sequence joins TRBV28 and TRBJ2-7; D not certain. Between the trimmed V and J ends, which lost 4 bases and 1 base, there was a span of 5 bases. This CDR3 has 12 residues. Germline V gene lookup returns CDR1 MDHEN and CDR2 SYDVKM. The CDR3 here is CASSSRSYEQYF. DNA for the CDR3: TGTGCCAGCAGTTCCCGGTCCTACGAGCAGTACTTC.

The DNA for the CDR3 is TGTGCCAGCAGCGCGAGGACAGCAAATTCCCTCTATGGCTACACCTTC. Protein product: CASSARTANSLYGYTF. V gene TRBV9 combines with J gene TRBJ1-2; D possibly corresponds to TRBD1 (6 bases). V dropped 3 bases and J dropped 4 bases, with 19 bases sitting between them. Looked up from germline, CDR1 is SGDLS and CDR2 is YYNGEE. The CDR3 covers 16 residues. Full variable domain (rest looked up from reference TRBV9 and TRBJ1-2): DSGVTQTPKHLITATGQRVTLRCSPRSGDLSVYWYQQSLDQGLQFLIQYYNGEERAKGNILERFSAQQFPDLHSELNLSSLELGDSALYFCASSARTANSLYGYTFGSGTRLTVV.

The chain joins TRBV21-1 to TRBJ1-2; TRBD1, the D gene given by the table, was not confirmed from the DNA. TRBV21-1 is noted as a pseudogene. The CDR3 runs to 13 residues. The CDR3 sequence is CASRPGQYNGYTF. CDR3 DNA: TGTGCCAGCAGACCGGGACAGTACAATGGCTACACCTTC.

This chain links TRBV29-1 with TRBJ2-1, with 9 bases aligning to TRBD1. J gave up 4 bases and V 4 bases, and 8 bases lay outside the gene matches. CDR1 SQVTM and CDR2 ANQGSEA come from the germline V gene. This CDR3 is 15 amino acids long. DNA of the CDR3: TGCAGCGTTGGACAATCCGGGACAGGGTACAATGAGCAGTTCTTC. Translation gives CSVGQSGTGYNEQFF.